The sequence of this T cell receptor beta chain was determined in a study of cytomegalovirus exposure and HLA in healthy donors. The validation cohort, a group of around 120 subjects, included the donors and was separate from the approximately 650-subject first cohort. Only a few counts were recorded for this clone. Here immunoSEQ multiplex PCR was the method, and the copy in TCRdb shows in-frame clones only, minus some. The table records some 120,000 clones, under 90% of them present only once. V gave up 5 bases and J gave up 4 bases; unmatched junction bases: 3. From germline, CDR1 is SGHVS and CDR2 FNYEAQ. This CDR3 is built from 13 residues.

What was sequenced was PBMCs. V gene TRBV7-6 combines with J gene TRBJ1-1, with 8 bases identical to TRBD1. This sequence was found in a woman in her late teens or twenties in good health and CMV-seronegative. CDR3 sequence reads: CASSRGTGTEAFF. In nucleotides, the CDR3 is TGTGCCAGCAGCCGCGGGACAGGCACTGAAGCTTTCTTT.